This T cell receptor (beta chain) originates from a study of CD8 T cells in ankylosing spondylitis. TCRdb fed the 5' RACE reads into MiXCR, producing one record per CDR3 protein. The data contain around 120,000 distinct CDR3 sequences, around 9.7% of them singletons. Germline V gene data show CDR1 as SQVTM and CDR2 as ANQGSEA. The CDR3 has 16 amino acids. V was clipped by 0 bases and J by 8 bases; unmatched bases: 15. Sequencing used blood, either unsorted or a sorted T cell fraction (not recorded which). The sequence was collected from a male donor with ankylosing spondylitis or in good health (not recorded which). The rearrangement uses TRBV29-1 and TRBJ1-1; 7 bases map to TRBD1. The CDR3 DNA follows: TGCAGCGTTGAAGATCGCACCACAGGGGTGGAGGTGGAAGCTTTCTTT. Protein: CSVEDRTTGVEVEAFF.